The next 27 T cell receptor beta chains were all read from a single sample in a study of T cells after yellow fever vaccination. MiXCR, run by TCRdb on the 5' RACE reads, gives a single entry per CDR3 protein. The profile shows just over 250,000 distinct CDR3 sequences, roughly 5.6% of them singletons. The sequenced sample was CD4+ T cells sorted from PBMCs, obtained on the day of the yellow fever booster vaccination. The receptors originated from a man aged 18 to 30 who received the YFV17D yellow fever vaccine.

This clonotype was observed a handful of times. The chain is built from TRBV25-1 and TRBJ2-1, with D maybe TRBD1 (5 bases). The CDR3 spans 14 residues. Trimming shortened V by 3 bases and J by 5 bases, and 11 bases separated the two germline ends. Germline loops: CDR1 MGHDK, CDR2 SYGVNS. The CDR3 sequence: CASSDRQKNNEQFF. CDR3 DNA sequence: TGTGCCAGCAGTGACAGACAGAAAAACAATGAGCAGTTCTTC.

At least ten counts were recorded for this clonotype. The chain carries TRBV10-3 and TRBJ2-7; the match to TRBD1 covers 9 bases. The CDR3 has 13 residues. Germline V gives CDR1 ENHRY, CDR2 SYGVKD. V was pared by 4 bases and J by 4 bases, with 2 bases of the junction left unmatched. CDR3 in DNA: TGTGCCATCAGTGCACAGGGGGCATACGAGCAGTACTTC. It encodes CAISAQGAYEQYF.

CDR3: CASSLGGIEQFF. CDR3 nucleotides: TGTGCCAGCAGCCTAGGGGGGATTGAGCAGTTCTTC. This chain links TRBV7-7 with TRBJ2-1; D could derive from TRBD1 or TRBD2 (6 bases each). Trimming removed 5 bases at V and 9 bases at J, with 11 bases between. This CDR3 has 12 amino acids. Germline V gives CDR1 SSHAT, CDR2 FNYEAQ (reference sequence).

The gene calls are TRBV5-6 and TRBJ2-5; D gene ambiguous. The CDR3 is 13 residues long. Looked up from germline, CDR1 is SGHDT and CDR2 is YYEEEE. V lost 4 bases and J 6 bases, leaving 13 bases between the germline ends. Written as DNA, the CDR3 is TGTGCCAGCAGCACCGGAGCCCCCAAGACCCAGTACTTC. Amino acid sequence: CASSTGAPKTQYF.

Only a few counts were recorded for this clonotype. The chain is built from TRBV5-1 and TRBJ1-1; D gene uncertain. The CDR3 length is 15 residues. CDR1 and CDR2 from the germline V gene are SGHRS and YFSETQ. Trimming removed 0 bases at V and 6 bases at J, with 15 bases between. CDR3 amino acids: CASSLDVGSFAEAFF. As DNA, the CDR3 is TGCGCCAGCAGCTTGGACGTTGGTTCATTCGCTGAAGCTTTCTTT.

This clonotype was observed a handful of times. This chain links TRBV20-1 with TRBJ1-1; 7 bases are shared with TRBD1. The germline gives CDR1 DFQATT, CDR2 SNEGSKA (reference sequence). V trimming: 3 bases; J trimming: 0 bases; junction bases outside the gene matches: 7. CDR3 size: 15 residues. CDR3 residues: CSARDPGQMNTEAFF. The CDR3, as DNA: TGCAGTGCTAGGGATCCGGGACAGATGAACACTGAAGCTTTCTTT.

The chain couples TRBV6-2 or TRBV6-3 to TRBJ1-1, with unresolved D. Trimming removed 2 bases from V and 1 base from J, with 11 bases in between. Looked up from germline, CDR1 is MNHEY and CDR2 is SVGEGT. CDR3 size: 15 residues. In DNA form, the CDR3 reads TGTGCCAGCAGTTACCGGATTCCGGGGAACACTGAAGCTTTCTTT. It is translated as CASSYRIPGNTEAFF.

The rearrangement uses TRBV5-1 and TRBJ2-5; 11 bases align to TRBD2. With 4 bases clipped from V and 1 base from J, the junction kept 9 bases outside the gene matches. The CDR3 covers 17 residues. Germline values: CDR1 SGHRS, CDR2 YFSETQ. The CDR3 DNA is TGCGCCAGCAGCGCCGGACTAGCGGGCATCGTCCAAGAGACCCAGTACTTC. It translates to CASSAGLAGIVQETQYF.

This clonotype was detected ten times or more. The V gene is TRBV7-2, the J gene TRBJ2-7, with D unclear. The V gene's germline CDR1 is SGHTA and CDR2 FQGNSA. This CDR3 is built from 14 residues. The V end lost 3 bases, the J end lost 0 bases, and 9 bases lay between the germline ends. Here the CDR3 reads CASSFFRDSYEQYF. The CDR3 nucleotides are TGTGCCAGCAGCTTTTTCCGCGACTCCTACGAGCAGTACTTC.

This clonotype was detected a few times. CDR3 bases: TGCGCCAGCAGCTTGGGGGAACAGCTGAACACTGAAGCTTTCTTT. Protein: CASSLGEQLNTEAFF. The chain is built from TRBV5-1 and TRBJ1-1; D remains unclear. The germline V gene encodes CDR1 SGHRS and CDR2 YFSETQ. There are 15 residues in the CDR3. V was cut by 0 bases and J by 0 bases, with 9 bases left in between.

This clonotype occurred a few times. The chain combines TRBV4-1 with TRBJ1-5, with D perhaps matching TRBD1 (6 bases). CDR3 length equals 15 residues. V lost 4 bases, J lost 3 bases, and 13 bases lay in between. Germline V gene lookup returns CDR1 MGHRA and CDR2 YSYEKL. DNA of the CDR3: TGCGCCAGCAGCCCAGGGGTCCCGGACAATCAGCCCCAGCATTTT. This gives the protein CASSPGVPDNQPQHF.

Ten or more counts support this clonotype. V gene TRBV7-2 combines with J gene TRBJ2-1; 8 bases match TRBD1. The V gene end was trimmed by 1 base and the J gene end by 4 bases; junction bases not matched to a gene: 3. CDR3 length equals 15 residues. Germline CDR1 SGHTA, CDR2 FQGNSA. The chain's CDR3 is CASSLGTGMYNEQFF. CDR3 sequence (DNA): TGTGCCAGCAGCTTAGGGACAGGGATGTACAATGAGCAGTTCTTC.

The sample holds a few counts of this clonotype. The V and J genes are TRBV19 and TRBJ1-5; TRBD1 agrees at 10 bases. J lost 6 bases, V lost 6 bases, and 8 bases had no gene match. Germline CDR1 LNHDA, CDR2 SQIVND (reference sequence). CDR3 length equals 15 residues. For the CDR3, the DNA is TGTGCCAGTAGATCCACGGGACAGGGGTTTCAGCCCCAGCATTTT. It codes for CASRSTGQGFQPQHF.

The CDR3 nucleotides read TGCGCCAGCAGCCAAGATAGTTGGGGCAGAACCTTATGGGCCGGGGAGCTGTTTTTT. Protein sequence: CASSQDSWGRTLWAGELFF. This rearrangement joins TRBV4-3 to TRBJ2-2; D possibly corresponds to TRBD1 (5 bases). Germline values: CDR1 LGHNA, CDR2 YSLEER. The CDR3 runs 19 residues. V was shortened by 0 bases and J by 6 bases, with 23 bases between the two germline ends.

This clonotype was counted many times. The chain recombines TRBV24-1 with TRBJ2-5; a weak D match, TRBD1 (6 bases). The CDR3 runs 16 residues. V was trimmed by 0 bases and J by 2 bases, leaving 12 bases between them. Per the germline V gene, CDR1 is KGHDR and CDR2 is SFDVKD. The DNA of the CDR3 is TGTGCCACCAGTGATTTGGGATCGACAGGACAAGAGACCCAGTACTTC. It specifies CATSDLGSTGQETQYF.

There are many counts of this clonotype. The gene calls are TRBV29-1 and TRBJ1-4; D is unclear. With 0 bases removed from V and 5 bases from J, the gap between germline ends came to 7 bases. Germline V gives CDR1 SQVTM, CDR2 ANQGSEA. The CDR3 consists of 13 residues. CDR3 sequence reads: CSVEDGDNEKLFF. The CDR3, as DNA: TGCAGCGTTGAAGATGGCGACAATGAAAAACTGTTTTTT.

This clonotype was detected a few times. The V and J genes are TRBV11-3 and TRBJ2-3; weak D call: TRBD2 (5 bases). The germline CDR1 and CDR2 sequences are SGHNT and YENEEA. The CDR3 has 14 amino acids. The V and J ends lost 4 bases and 5 bases respectively, with 13 bases between them. The CDR3 is CASSSRRSQDTQYF. The CDR3 DNA is TGTGCCAGCAGCTCCCGGAGGTCCCAAGATACGCAGTATTTT.

The chain is built from TRBV10-3 and TRBJ1-1; maybe TRBD1 (6 bases). This CDR3 has 15 residues. V lost 11 bases and J 0 bases, leaving 19 bases between the germline ends. Germline CDR1 and CDR2: ENHRY and SYGVKD. CDR3 sequence: CAATPAGGVNTEAFF. In DNA, the CDR3 is TGTGCCGCTACCCCCGCCGGGGGCGTGAACACTGAAGCTTTCTTT.

This clonotype showed up many times. This chain joins TRBV4-3 and TRBJ1-4, with D maybe TRBD1 (6 bases). Deletions cut 4 bases from V and 8 bases from J, with 11 bases between. Germline CDR1 reads LGHNA; CDR2 reads YSLEER. The CDR3 is 13 amino acids. Here the CDR3 DNA reads TGCGCCAGCAGCCGCCAGGGGTTAGAAAAACTGTTTTTT. Its translation: CASSRQGLEKLFF.

The rearrangement joins TRBV23-1 to TRBJ1-1; D possibly corresponds to TRBD1 (6 bases). TRBV23-1 has ORF status, its function being uncertain. This CDR3 is 17 amino acids long. Deletions cut 2 bases from V and 1 base from J, with 17 bases between. CDR3 sequence: CASSQAIPGGWNTEAFF. As DNA, the CDR3 is TGCGCCAGCAGTCAAGCTATCCCGGGGGGCTGGAACACTGAAGCTTTCTTT.

This clonotype was detected many times. The J gene is TRBJ1-5, the V gene TRBV5-4; 11 bases map to TRBD1. V lost 4 bases, J lost 3 bases, and 6 bases stayed unmatched. Per the germline V gene, CDR1 is SGHNT and CDR2 is YYREEE (reference sequence). The CDR3 contains 16 residues. The CDR3 is CASSIGTGGDNQPQHF. As DNA, the CDR3 is TGTGCCAGCAGCATAGGGACAGGGGGAGACAATCAGCCCCAGCATTTT.

This clonotype was detected ten times or more. This chain uses TRBV7-2 with TRBJ2-3; TRBD1 or TRBD2 may be the D gene (6 bases each). The CDR3 runs to 13 residues. V dropped 8 bases and J dropped 10 bases, with 19 bases sitting between them. Germline V CDR1 and CDR2: SGHTA, FQGNSA. CDR3 nucleotides: TGTGCCAGCTCACAGGGCGGGAATCGTGCGCAGTATTTT. Translation: CASSQGGNRAQYF.

There are many counts of this clonotype. This chain links TRBV3-1 with TRBJ2-1; 9 nucleotides align to TRBD2. The CDR3 spans 14 residues. Germline loops: CDR1 LGHDT, CDR2 YNNKEL (reference sequence). Losses at the gene ends were 4 bases for V and 9 bases for J; bases not matched to a gene: 7. As DNA, the CDR3 is TGTGCCAGCAGCCTCGGGGGACTAGCCAGTGAGCAGTTCTTC. Translated: CASSLGGLASEQFF.

This sequence joins TRBV29-1 and TRBJ1-2, with unresolved D. Germline V gene lookup returns CDR1 SQVTM and CDR2 ANQGSEA. This CDR3 has 12 amino acids. V shed 2 bases and J shed 4 bases, with 8 bases lying between them. CDR3 loop: CSVEKQSYGYTF. In nucleotides, the CDR3 is TGCAGCGTTGAAAAACAGAGCTATGGCTACACCTTC.

With respect to this clonotype: At one end the junction does not follow the germline gene, possibly because of a read error. V and J are TRBV7-7 and TRBJ2-6; D gene uncertain. The germline CDR1 and CDR2 sequences are SSHAT and FNYEAQ (reference sequence). The CDR3 length is 13 residues. CDR3: CASSSLRGNVLTF. The CDR3 DNA reads TGTGCTAGCAGCTCGCTACGCGGAAACGTCCTGACTTTC.

This clonotype has at least ten counts. This chain uses TRBV6-5 with TRBJ1-1; a weak D match, TRBD1 (6 bases). The germline CDR1 and CDR2 sequences are MNHEY and SVGAGI. Trimming shortened V by 1 base and J by 1 base, and 7 bases separated the two germline ends. The length of the CDR3 is 14 residues. The CDR3 DNA reads as TGTGCCAGCAGTTACTGGACAGAGAACACTGAAGCTTTCTTT. Its translation: CASSYWTENTEAFF.

V and J are TRBV6-5 and TRBJ1-2; no clear D gene. The V gene's germline CDR1 is MNHEY and CDR2 SVGAGI. The CDR3 consists of 13 residues. Trimming took 2 bases from V and 7 from J, leaving 11 bases between them. In DNA, the CDR3 is TGTGCCAGCAGTTACCAGCCGGATACTGGCTACACCTTC. Protein product: CASSYQPDTGYTF.